The rows below give T cell receptor beta chains drawn from one sample of a study of T cell responses to AZD1222 COVID-19 vaccine. TCRdb keeps only in-frame clones here, not all; method: immunoSEQ multiplex PCR. The repertoire holds about 150,000 clones, with approximately 88% as singletons. The material was peripheral blood, obtained on day 0 of AZD1222 vaccination. All receptors derive from an adult in good health. Both conserved end residues are part of each CDR3. A row's size may be missing; if present it is once, few, many or a size class.

clone size: .; CDR3 length: 16; J gene: TRBJ1-5; V gene: TRBV19; CDR3 protein: CASSISRRGSNQPQHF
clone size: once; CDR3 length: 13; J gene: TRBJ1-5; V gene: TRBV4-1; CDR3 protein: CASSIGYNQPQHF
clone size: once; CDR3 length: 15; J gene: TRBJ1-3; V gene: TRBV19; CDR3 protein: CASSIKGTEGNTIYF
clone size: .; CDR3 length: 15; J gene: TRBJ1-5; V gene: TRBV10-3; CDR3 protein: CAIGTGGENDQPQHF
clone size: .; CDR3 length: 15; J gene: TRBJ1-5; V gene: TRBV7-6; CDR3 protein: CASSSMSGSNQPQHF
clone size: .; CDR3 length: 16; J gene: TRBJ2-2; V gene: TRBV7-3; CDR3 protein: CASSLTSGADTGELFF
clone size: .; CDR3 length: 14; J gene: TRBJ1-2; V gene: TRBV6-5; CDR3 protein: CASSSTGLTVGYTF
clone size: few; CDR3 length: 15; J gene: TRBJ2-7; V gene: TRBV28; CDR3 protein: CASSTAGAGLNEQYF
clone size: .; CDR3 length: 12; J gene: TRBJ2-1; V gene: TRBV3-1/TRBV3-2; CDR3 protein: CASSQAEGPQFF
clone size: .; CDR3 length: 13; J gene: TRBJ2-7; V gene: TRBV28; CDR3 protein: CASSSWISYEQYF
clone size: .; CDR3 length: 14; J gene: TRBJ2-5; V gene: TRBV7-9; CDR3 protein: CASSWSAGQETQYF
clone size: .; CDR3 length: 14; J gene: TRBJ2-7; V gene: TRBV6-5; CDR3 protein: CASTRNRGSYEQYF
clone size: few; CDR3 length: 11; J gene: TRBJ2-1; V gene: TRBV12-3/TRBV12-4; CDR3 protein: CASSWGTEQFF
clone size: .; CDR3 length: 15; J gene: TRBJ1-1; V gene: TRBV9; CDR3 protein: CASSPLSKPNTEAFF
clone size: .; CDR3 length: 16; J gene: TRBJ2-7; V gene: TRBV5-1; CDR3 protein: CASSLADSGWTYEQYF
clone size: .; CDR3 length: 15; J gene: TRBJ2-3; V gene: TRBV12-2; CDR3 protein: CASRPGGHGTDTQYF
clone size: .; CDR3 length: 12; J gene: TRBJ2-7; V gene: TRBV7-8; CDR3 protein: CASSPVAGEQYF
clone size: .; CDR3 length: 15; J gene: TRBJ2-5; V gene: TRBV19; CDR3 protein: CASSMRGGVQETQYF
clone size: .; CDR3 length: 16; J gene: TRBJ1-1; V gene: TRBV27; CDR3 protein: CASSFGPIEGNTEAFF
clone size: .; CDR3 length: 14; J gene: TRBJ1-4; V gene: TRBV4-3; CDR3 protein: CASSQGTGDEKLFF
clone size: .; CDR3 length: 18; J gene: TRBJ2-1; V gene: TRBV10-2; CDR3 protein: CAGSALRLLAGGSNEQFF
clone size: .; CDR3 length: 16; J gene: TRBJ1-3; V gene: TRBV11-2; CDR3 protein: CASSSTIGGSGNTIYF
clone size: once; CDR3 length: 14; J gene: TRBJ1-1; V gene: TRBV9; CDR3 protein: CASSVDGQGAEAFF
clone size: .; CDR3 length: 16; J gene: TRBJ1-6; V gene: TRBV6-1; CDR3 protein: CASREITSGGHSPLHF
clone size: .; CDR3 length: 13; J gene: TRBJ1-2; V gene: TRBV2; CDR3 protein: CASRRDISYGYTF
clone size: .; CDR3 length: 16; J gene: TRBJ2-3; V gene: TRBV11-3; CDR3 protein: CASSLGTTPSTDTQYF
clone size: .; CDR3 length: 15; J gene: TRBJ1-2; V gene: TRBV6-2/TRBV6-3; CDR3 protein: CASSLLAGTGYGYTF
clone size: .; CDR3 length: 16; J gene: TRBJ1-2; V gene: TRBV7-2; CDR3 protein: CASSSGPAWGFYGYTF
clone size: .; CDR3 length: 14; J gene: TRBJ2-2; V gene: TRBV2; CDR3 protein: CASTRTGPTGELFF
clone size: .; CDR3 length: 16; J gene: TRBJ1-2; V gene: TRBV4-2; CDR3 protein: CASSQDLDPPRYGYTF
clone size: .; CDR3 length: 15; J gene: TRBJ2-7; V gene: TRBV4-2; CDR3 protein: CASSPGDRDSYEQYF
clone size: .; CDR3 length: 13; J gene: TRBJ1-1; V gene: TRBV7-2; CDR3 protein: CASRAGVNTEAFF
clone size: .; CDR3 length: 15; J gene: TRBJ1-4; V gene: TRBV7-2; CDR3 protein: CASSSIPGFNEKLFF
clone size: .; CDR3 length: 15; J gene: TRBJ1-2; V gene: TRBV15; CDR3 protein: CATSRDFSRGNGYTF
clone size: .; CDR3 length: 16; J gene: TRBJ2-5; V gene: TRBV5-5; CDR3 protein: CASRPGPGATQETQYF
clone size: .; CDR3 length: 11; J gene: TRBJ1-2; V gene: TRBV29-1; CDR3 protein: CSGTTGYGYTF
clone size: .; CDR3 length: 15; J gene: TRBJ2-2; V gene: TRBV7-3; CDR3 protein: CASSLTGTVTGELFF
clone size: .; CDR3 length: 15; J gene: TRBJ1-1; V gene: TRBV9; CDR3 protein: CASSVDGRRVTEAFF
clone size: .; CDR3 length: 14; J gene: TRBJ1-2; V gene: TRBV29-1; CDR3 protein: CSVVITGGAYGYTF
clone size: .; CDR3 length: 13; J gene: TRBJ1-6; V gene: TRBV3-1/TRBV3-2; CDR3 protein: CASSLNRDSPLHF
clone size: few; CDR3 length: 13; J gene: TRBJ2-1; V gene: TRBV28; CDR3 protein: CASHGRPYNEQFF
clone size: once; CDR3 length: 13; J gene: TRBJ1-2; V gene: TRBV4-2; CDR3 protein: CASSQPRDRSVTF
clone size: few; CDR3 length: 14; J gene: TRBJ1-2; V gene: TRBV6-5; CDR3 protein: CASSHSGTRYGYTF
clone size: .; CDR3 length: 15; J gene: TRBJ1-4; V gene: TRBV6-5; CDR3 protein: CASSRDASTNEKLFF
clone size: .; CDR3 length: 14; J gene: TRBJ2-1; V gene: TRBV11-3; CDR3 protein: CASSLDVGNNEQFF
clone size: .; CDR3 length: 15; J gene: TRBJ1-3; V gene: TRBV28; CDR3 protein: CASSLDPGGGNTIYF
clone size: .; CDR3 length: 16; J gene: TRBJ2-1; V gene: TRBV24-1; CDR3 protein: CATSDPGTGENNEQFF
clone size: .; CDR3 length: 16; J gene: TRBJ2-2; V gene: TRBV14; CDR3 protein: CASSQLGTGGIGELFF
clone size: .; CDR3 length: 13; J gene: TRBJ1-1; V gene: TRBV5-1; CDR3 protein: CASSRDRNTEAFF
clone size: .; CDR3 length: 17; J gene: TRBJ1-3; V gene: TRBV5-8; CDR3 protein: CASSLGGLFFSGNTIYF
clone size: .; CDR3 length: 13; J gene: TRBJ1-6; V gene: TRBV15; CDR3 protein: CATSFRDRAPLHF
clone size: .; CDR3 length: 14; J gene: TRBJ1-1; V gene: TRBV7-2; CDR3 protein: CASSPSWGNTEAFF
clone size: .; CDR3 length: 17; J gene: TRBJ2-3; V gene: TRBV11-2; CDR3 protein: CASSSIRGQGLTDTQYF